These 12 T cell receptor beta chains came from one sample sequenced in a study of CXCR3-negative and CXCR3-positive naive CD8 T cells. UMI-labeled 5' RACE yielded the TRB cDNA libraries. Following a re-call of the 5' RACE reads, TCRdb has one entry per CDR3 protein and lacks DNA. In total, the table holds 130,000 or so distinct CDR3 sequences. Material for sequencing was naive CXCR3- CD8+ T cells from blood. The sample's subset: CD45RO-CCR7+CD27+CD95- naive CD8+ T cells lacking CXCR3 (TNR3-). The receptors originated from a human donor in good health. Some clones in this sample may be carry-over from other donors' samples.

The V gene is TRBV27, the J gene TRBJ2-5; no DNA is available, so the TRBD2 call from TCRdb remains unchecked. CDR3 length equals 15 residues. Germline V gene sequence: CDR1 MNHEY, CDR2 SMNVEV (reference sequence). CDR3 in amino acids: CASSPILAGQETQYF.

This chain joins TRBV5-1 and TRBJ1-2. This CDR3 has 16 residues. Germline CDR1 SGHRS, CDR2 YFSETQ. The CDR3 here is CASSLWMEGTALGYTF.

This chain uses TRBV28 with TRBJ2-5. The CDR3 covers 13 residues. CDR1 and CDR2 from the germline V gene are MDHEN and SYDVKM. CDR3 sequence reads: CASSLQSPETQYF.

The chain links TRBV20-1 to TRBJ2-7; TCRdb selects TRBD1, and the lack of DNA leaves this call unchecked. CDR1 is DFQATT and CDR2 is SNEGSKA in the germline V gene (reference sequence). There are 13 residues in the CDR3. The CDR3 sequence: CSARDLGQGAKYF.

V gene TRBV10-3 combines with J gene TRBJ2-7; absent DNA, TCRdb's TRBD1 call cannot be checked. There are 14 residues in the CDR3. Germline CDR1 ENHRY, CDR2 SYGVKD. The CDR3: CAISTGTDSYEQYF.

This chain connects TRBV21-1 to TRBJ2-5; TCRdb's D call, TRBD1, is unchecked because there is no DNA. TRBV21-1 is deemed a pseudogene. There are 14 residues in the CDR3. The CDR3 sequence: CASSRADTLKTQYF.

V is TRBV9 and J is TRBJ2-1. The CDR3 has 12 residues. Germline V gives CDR1 SGDLS, CDR2 YYNGEE. The CDR3 spells CASSVGYNEQFF.

The chain couples TRBV29-1 to TRBJ2-1; the D call from TCRdb, TRBD2, cannot be confirmed without DNA. Germline values: CDR1 SQVTM, CDR2 ANQGSEA. The CDR3 runs 16 residues. The chain's CDR3 is CSVDALRGTPYNEQFF.

The V and J genes are TRBV6-5 and TRBJ2-5. Looked up from germline, CDR1 is MNHEY and CDR2 is SVGAGI. The CDR3 extends over 14 amino acids. This CDR3 reads CASSLKPLMETQYF.

The V gene is TRBV27, the J gene TRBJ2-1. Germline V gene lookup returns CDR1 MNHEY and CDR2 SMNVEV (reference sequence). The CDR3 runs 13 residues. The CDR3 sequence: CASIGGPYNEQFF.

The genes are TRBV12-3 or TRBV12-4 and TRBJ2-3; as DNA is missing, the TRBD1 call by TCRdb cannot be tested. The CDR3 length is 16 residues. The CDR3 loop reads CASSSLGTDPRDTQYF.

V is TRBV5-1 and J is TRBJ2-3; TCRdb proposes TRBD2, but this gene call is untestable without DNA. The CDR3 runs to 15 residues. Germline CDR1 is SGHRS and CDR2 is YFSETQ. CDR3: CASSSLEGITDTQYF.